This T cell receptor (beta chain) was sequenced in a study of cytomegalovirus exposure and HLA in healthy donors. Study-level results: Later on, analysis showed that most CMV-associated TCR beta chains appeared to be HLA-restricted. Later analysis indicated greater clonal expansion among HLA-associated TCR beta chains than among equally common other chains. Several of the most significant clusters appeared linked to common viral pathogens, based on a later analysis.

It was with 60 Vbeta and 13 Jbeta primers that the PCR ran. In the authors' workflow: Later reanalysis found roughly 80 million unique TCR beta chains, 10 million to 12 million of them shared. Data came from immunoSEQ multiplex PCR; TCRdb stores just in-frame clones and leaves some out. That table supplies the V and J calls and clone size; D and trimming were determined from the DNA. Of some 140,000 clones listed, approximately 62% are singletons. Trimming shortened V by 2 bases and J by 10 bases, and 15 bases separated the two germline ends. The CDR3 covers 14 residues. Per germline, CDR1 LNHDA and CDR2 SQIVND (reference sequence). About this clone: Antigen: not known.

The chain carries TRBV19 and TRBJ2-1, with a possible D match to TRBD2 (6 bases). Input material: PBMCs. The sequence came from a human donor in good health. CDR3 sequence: CASSITPGLTEQFF. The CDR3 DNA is TGTGCCAGTAGTATAACACCGGGACTGACCGAGCAGTTCTTC. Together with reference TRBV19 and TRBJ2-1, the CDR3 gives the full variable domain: DGGITQSPKYLFRKEGQNVTLSCEQNLNHDAMYWYRQDPGQGLRLIYYSQIVNDFQKGDIAEGYSVSREKKESFPLTVTSAQKNPTAFYLCASSITPGLTEQFFGPGTRLTVL.